These 24 T cell receptor beta chains share one sample of origin, sequenced in a study of memory CD4+ T cells and cytomegalovirus serostatus. Single viable CD3+CD4+CD8-CD45RO+ cells were sorted as the memory CD4+ T cells. Here immunoSEQ multiplex PCR was the method, and the copy in TCRdb shows in-frame clones only, minus some. The data show about 56,000 clones, about 80% seen once. What was sequenced was memory CD4+ T cells from blood. All receptors come from an adult in good health and CMV-seropositive.

The V gene is TRBV19, the J gene TRBJ2-3; D not resolved. Trimming removed 7 bases at V and 2 bases at J, with 19 bases between. Per germline, CDR1 LNHDA and CDR2 SQIVND (reference sequence). CDR3 length: 16 amino acids. The CDR3 DNA reads TGTGCCAGTAAACCCCTCGGAGCCAACCCCACAGATACGCAGTATTTT. Translated, it gives CASKPLGANPTDTQYF.

This clone was counted a few times. The chain links TRBV7-3 to TRBJ1-3; D is ambiguous. Trimming left V 1 base short and J 0 bases short, with 4 bases between. Germline V gene sequence: CDR1 SGHTA, CDR2 FQGTGA. This CDR3 has 14 residues. CDR3: CASSLNPSGNTIYF. The CDR3 nucleotides are TGTGCCAGCAGCTTAAACCCCTCTGGAAACACCATATATTTT.

The chain recombines TRBV13 with TRBJ2-1; no firm D call. V lost 10 bases to trimming and J lost 7 bases, with 20 bases between them. The CDR3 sequence is 14 residues long. The germline V gene encodes CDR1 PRHDT and CDR2 FYEKMQ (reference sequence). Here the CDR3 DNA reads TGTGCCACCAATGCGAAAAGGAATCAGAATGAGCAGTTCTTC. Its protein product is CATNAKRNQNEQFF.

This clone showed up just once. This rearrangement joins TRBV5-1 to TRBJ1-3; D gene ambiguous. In germline, CDR1 is SGHRS, CDR2 YFSETQ. The CDR3 consists of 16 residues. V lost 0 bases, J lost 0 bases, and 10 bases lay in between. The CDR3 region has the DNA TGCGCCAGCAGCTTGGCCGGGAGCGTCTCTGGAAACACCATATATTTT. Encoded protein: CASSLAGSVSGNTIYF. The variable domain in full, completed from reference TRBV5-1 and TRBJ1-3, reads KAGVTQTPRYLIKTRGQQVTLSCSPISGHRSVSWYQQTPGQGLQFLFEYFSETQRNKGNFPGRFSGRQFSNSRSEMNVSTLELGDSALYLCASSLAGSVSGNTIYFGEGSWLTVV.

The chain recombines TRBV2 with TRBJ1-2, with 7 bases lining up with TRBD1. Germline lookup yields CDR1 SNHLY and CDR2 FYNNEI. The V and J ends lost 5 bases and 7 bases, in that order; junction bases with no gene match: 10. The CDR3 covers 14 residues. CDR3 nucleotide sequence: TGTGCCAGCAGTCAACGACAGGGCCCAAGTGGCTACACCTTC. Residues: CASSQRQGPSGYTF. The variable domain in full, with the rest retrieved from reference TRBV2 and TRBJ1-2, is EPEVTQTPSHQVTQMGQEVILRCVPISNHLYFYWYRQILGQKVEFLVSFYNNEISEKSEIFDDQFSVERPDGSNFTLKIRSTKLEDSAMYFCASSQRQGPSGYTFGSGTRLTVV.

The sample holds a few counts of this clone. This chain uses TRBV9 with TRBJ2-1; 14 nucleotides match TRBD2. This CDR3 is built from 15 residues. The V gene's germline CDR1 is SGDLS and CDR2 YYNGEE. Losses at the gene ends were 3 bases for V and 8 bases for J; bases not matched to a gene: 4. The CDR3 here is CASSEGTSGSYEQFF. Here the CDR3 DNA reads TGTGCCAGCAGCGAGGGGACTAGCGGGAGCTATGAGCAGTTCTTC.

For this clone: This sample also contains other DNA sequences that code for the same CDR3. V is TRBV11-3 and J is TRBJ2-1, with 9 bases lining up with TRBD2. This CDR3 is built from 14 residues. In germline, CDR1 is SGHNT, CDR2 YENEEA. The trim removed 5 bases at V and 4 bases at J, leaving 3 bases unmatched. For the CDR3, the DNA is TGTGCCAGCAGCCCGACTAGCGGATACAATGAGCAGTTCTTC. This codes for CASSPTSGYNEQFF.

This chain links TRBV30 with TRBJ1-4, with a possible D match to TRBD1 (5 bases). This CDR3 spans 12 amino acids. Germline CDR1 reads GTSNPN; CDR2 reads SVGIG (reference sequence). V was trimmed by 6 bases and J by 8 bases, leaving 13 bases between them. Written as DNA, the CDR3 is TGTGCCTGCGCAGGGACCTCCGAAAAACTGTTTTTT. Protein sequence: CACAGTSEKLFF.

V usage is TRBV27 and J usage is TRBJ1-1; possible D gene TRBD1, 5 bases. V shed 8 bases and J shed 6 bases, with 19 bases lying between them. This CDR3 comprises 14 residues. Per the germline V gene, CDR1 is MNHEY and CDR2 is SMNVEV (reference sequence). The CDR3 here is CASEGVMTGAEAFF. The CDR3 DNA sequence: TGTGCCAGCGAAGGGGTGATGACGGGCGCTGAAGCTTTCTTT.

The chain uses TRBV15 and TRBJ1-2; 9 positions match TRBD1. This CDR3 comprises 14 residues. V trimming: 0 bases; J trimming: 4 bases; junction bases outside the gene matches: 0. Germline lookup yields CDR1 LNHNV and CDR2 YYDKDF (reference sequence). The CDR3, as DNA: TGTGCCACCAGCAGAGAGGGACAGGGCTATGGCTACACCTTC. Encoded protein: CATSREGQGYGYTF. Filled out from reference TRBV15 and TRBJ1-2, the complete variable domain reads DAMVIQNPRYQVTQFGKPVTLSCSQTLNHNVMYWYQQKSSQAPKLLFHYYDKDFNNEADTPDNFQSRRPNTSFCFLDIRSPGLGDTAMYLCATSREGQGYGYTFGSGTRLTVV.

This rearrangement joins TRBV7-2 to TRBJ2-5; D unclear. The CDR3 spans 12 residues. Trimming took 2 bases from V and 5 from J, leaving 6 bases between them. The germline gives CDR1 SGHTA, CDR2 FQGNSA. Here the CDR3 reads CASSLFHETQYF. CDR3 DNA: TGTGCCAGCAGCTTATTCCATGAGACCCAGTACTTC.

This chain connects TRBV5-1 to TRBJ2-1; tentative D call: TRBD2 (5 bases). Germline V gives CDR1 SGHRS, CDR2 YFSETQ. The CDR3 extends over 13 amino acids. The ends were cut back, 1 base at V and 5 bases at J, with 7 bases in the middle. The CDR3 loop is CASSLSTNNEQFF. The CDR3, as DNA: TGCGCCAGCAGCTTGTCGACTAACAATGAGCAGTTCTTC.

The V gene is TRBV18, the J gene TRBJ1-1; D ambiguous. Trimming pared 3 bases from V and 6 bases from J, leaving 11 bases between. CDR1 and CDR2 (germline): KGHSH, LQKENI. The CDR3 extends over 13 amino acids. The CDR3 region is CASSPQRSAEAFF. The CDR3 nucleotides read TGTGCCAGCTCACCCCAGAGGAGCGCTGAAGCTTTCTTT.

The rearrangement joins TRBV29-1 to TRBJ2-6, with D perhaps assigned TRBD1 or TRBD2 (7 bases each). Trimming took 4 bases from V and 1 from J, leaving 17 bases between them. Germline V gene lookup returns CDR1 SQVTM and CDR2 ANQGSEA. The CDR3 is 17 residues long. CDR3 in amino acids: CSVAPGRGRSGANVLTF. The CDR3 DNA reads as TGCAGCGTTGCCCCTGGGAGGGGGCGTTCTGGGGCCAACGTCCTGACTTTC.

This clone came up once. The rearrangement links TRBV9 to TRBJ2-7, with a weak D call TRBD1 (5 bases). The ends were cut back, 0 bases at V and 2 bases at J, with 9 bases in the middle. The CDR3 has 14 residues. Germline V gene lookup returns CDR1 SGDLS and CDR2 YYNGEE. CDR3 nucleotides: TGTGCCAGCAGCGTAGATTCAGGGCCCTACGAGCAGTACTTC. This translates into CASSVDSGPYEQYF.

The chain links TRBV5-6 to TRBJ1-1; D may be TRBD1 (6 bases). The CDR3 consists of 16 residues. From germline, CDR1 is SGHDT and CDR2 YYEEEE. The V gene lost 4 bases and the J gene lost 4 bases, with 20 bases spanning the gap. This CDR3 is CASSPGAGAPATEAFF. Written as DNA, the CDR3 is TGTGCCAGCAGCCCCGGGGCGGGGGCCCCTGCCACTGAAGCTTTCTTT.

This clone was picked up a small number of times. V and J are TRBV7-9 and TRBJ1-2; 9 bases line up with TRBD1. The germline V gene has CDR1 SEHNR and CDR2 FQNEAQ (reference sequence). This CDR3 region has 13 residues. J was trimmed by 11 bases and V by 5 bases; bases with no gene match: 9. The CDR3 nucleotides are TGTGCCAGCAGCCTCCCGAACAGGGGGCATTACACCTTC. This sequence encodes CASSLPNRGHYTF.

The V and J genes are TRBV11-2 and TRBJ2-7; D might be TRBD1 (7 bases). Trimming stripped 2 bases from V and 4 bases from J, with 21 bases between. Germline V gene data show CDR1 as SGHAT and CDR2 as FQNNGV. The CDR3 totals 17 residues. CDR3 protein: CASSLSLSRGELYEQYF. CDR3 DNA: TGTGCCAGCAGCTTATCCCTCTCCAGGGGGGAACTTTACGAGCAGTACTTC.

The chain employs TRBV2 and TRBJ1-2; D is uncertain. The germline CDR1 and CDR2 sequences are SNHLY and FYNNEI. The germline V and J ends were trimmed by 4 bases and 5 bases, with 11 bases remaining between them. This CDR3 is 13 amino acids long. The CDR3 loop is CASSGGPGYGYTF. For the CDR3, the DNA is TGTGCCAGCAGTGGAGGACCGGGGTATGGCTACACCTTC.

CDR3 nucleotides: TGTGCCAGCAGTCCCGACTTATCTCAGCCCCAGCATTTT. It specifies CASSPDLSQPQHF. This chain joins TRBV27 and TRBJ1-5; no clear D. This CDR3 region has 13 residues. V was pared by 5 bases and J by 6 bases, with 11 bases between. Per the germline V gene, CDR1 is MNHEY and CDR2 is SMNVEV (reference sequence).

The chain is built from TRBV28 and TRBJ1-5; 7 bases map to TRBD1. Unmatched junction bases numbered 7, after V lost 6 bases and J lost 5 bases. The CDR3 runs 14 residues. CDR1 MDHEN and CDR2 SYDVKM come from the germline V gene. This CDR3 is CASSPGTAYQPQHF. DNA of the CDR3: TGTGCCAGCAGCCCGGGGACAGCATATCAGCCCCAGCATTTT.

The J gene is TRBJ2-7, the V gene TRBV7-8; D may be TRBD2 (6 bases). V lost 3 bases to trimming and J lost 2 bases, with 11 bases between them. Germline V gives CDR1 SGHVS, CDR2 FQNEAQ. There are 14 residues in the CDR3. The CDR3 DNA is TGTGCCAGCAGCTTTGTGGAGGGTGCCTACGAGCAGTACTTC. Residues: CASSFVEGAYEQYF.

This clone turned up a few times. This chain links TRBV6-1 with TRBJ2-4; 8 nucleotides agree with TRBD1. V trimming: 6 bases; J trimming: 8 bases; junction bases outside the gene matches: 9. Germline CDR1 reads MNHNS; CDR2 reads SASEGT. This CDR3 has 14 amino acids. CDR3 DNA: TGTGCCAGCAGGGAGGGAGCAGGGGGCGACATTCAGTACTTC. Translating it yields CASREGAGGDIQYF.

The J gene is TRBJ2-2, the V gene TRBV11-2; no definite D call. This CDR3 is 13 amino acids long. Trimming shortened V by 8 bases and J by 4 bases, and 11 bases separated the two germline ends. Germline CDR1 reads SGHAT; CDR2 reads FQNNGV. CDR3 amino acids: CASGPHLTGELFF. The DNA of the CDR3 is TGTGCCAGCGGGCCCCACCTCACCGGGGAGCTGTTTTTT.